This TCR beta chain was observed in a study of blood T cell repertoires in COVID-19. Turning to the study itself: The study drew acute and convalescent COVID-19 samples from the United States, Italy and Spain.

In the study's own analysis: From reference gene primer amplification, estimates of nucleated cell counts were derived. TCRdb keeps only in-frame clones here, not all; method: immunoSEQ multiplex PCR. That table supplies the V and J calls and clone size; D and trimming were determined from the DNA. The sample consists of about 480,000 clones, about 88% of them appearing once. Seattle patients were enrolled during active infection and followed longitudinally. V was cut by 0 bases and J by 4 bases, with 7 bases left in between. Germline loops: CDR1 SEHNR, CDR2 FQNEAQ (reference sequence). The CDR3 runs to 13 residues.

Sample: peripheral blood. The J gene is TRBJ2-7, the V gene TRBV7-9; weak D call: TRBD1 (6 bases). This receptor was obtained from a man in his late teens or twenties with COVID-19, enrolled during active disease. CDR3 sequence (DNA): TGTGCCAGCAGCTTAGCCGGACAGTACGAGCAGTACTTC. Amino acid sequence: CASSLAGQYEQYF.